This record looks at one TCR beta chain sequence and its context. Its antigen is currently unknown. Sample time point: blood 4 weeks post-SBRT, at nephrectomy. The treatment denotes: 15 Gy SBRT to primary tumor, nephrectomy 4 weeks later. Nephrectomy followed 15 Gy stereotactic body radiation by 4 weeks. Data came from immunoSEQ multiplex PCR; TCRdb stores just in-frame clones and leaves some out. The sample consists of about 86,000 clones, approximately 80% of them appearing once. This specimen belongs to a study of radiation and T cells in renal cell carcinoma. Findings of the study overall: Pretreatment tumor biopsies were lacking, so baseline clonotypes are unknown. From baseline, blood top tumor clonotypes peaked at 2 weeks post-radiation.

V shed 2 bases, J shed 12 bases, and the junction held 10 bases outside the gene matches. The CDR3 is made up of 14 amino acids. Germline loops: CDR1 SEHNR, CDR2 FQNEAQ (reference sequence). The rearrangement joins TRBV7-9 to TRBJ2-7; 10 bases match TRBD2. The input for sequencing was blood, taken from a patient whose treatment included radiotherapy and nephrectomy. The source of this sequence is a man between 45 and 60 years old with renal cell carcinoma. The CDR3 nucleotides are TGTGCCAGCAGCTTATTTCCTAGCGGGAGATCAAGGTACTTC. It specifies CASSLFPSGRSRYF.